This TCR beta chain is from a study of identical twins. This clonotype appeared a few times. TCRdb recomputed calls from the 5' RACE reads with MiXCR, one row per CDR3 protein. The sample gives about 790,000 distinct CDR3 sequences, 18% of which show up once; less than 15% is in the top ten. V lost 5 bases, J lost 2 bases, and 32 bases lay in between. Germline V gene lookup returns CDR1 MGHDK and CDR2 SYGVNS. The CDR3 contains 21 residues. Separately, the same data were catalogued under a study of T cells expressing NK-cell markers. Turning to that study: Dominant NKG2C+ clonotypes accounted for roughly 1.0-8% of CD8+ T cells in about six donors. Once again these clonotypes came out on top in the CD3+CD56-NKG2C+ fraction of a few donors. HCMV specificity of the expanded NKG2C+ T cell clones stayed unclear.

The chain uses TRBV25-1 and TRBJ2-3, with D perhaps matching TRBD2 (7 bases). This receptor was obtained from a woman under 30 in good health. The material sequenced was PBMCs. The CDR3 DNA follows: TGTGCCAGCAGTCCGAAGGAGGCGGGGGCTCTCCGGCGGGGGCTCACAGATACGCAGTATTTT. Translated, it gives CASSPKEAGALRRGLTDTQYF.